This T cell receptor beta chain came from a study of T cell responses to AZD1222 COVID-19 vaccine. The germline V and J ends were trimmed by 5 bases and 0 bases, with 3 bases remaining between them. The CDR3 totals 13 residues. In germline, CDR1 is SGDLS, CDR2 YYNGEE. Details on this clone: The antigen remains unidentified.

Libraries were prepared by immunoSEQ multiplex PCR; TCRdb keeps only in-frame clonotypes and omits some of them. The sample records 120,000 or so clones, 87% being singletons. Study observations and caveats: It was only a handful of AZD1222 recipients who were seropositive at baseline. It should be noted that donors were predominantly white British and more often female, and clonal diversity was possibly underestimated.

The origin of this receptor is an adult in good health. The J gene is TRBJ2-6, the V gene TRBV9; no definite D call. The input for sequencing was peripheral blood, taken on day 0 of AZD1222 vaccination. The CDR3 here is CASRSSGANVLTF. The CDR3 coding sequence is TGTGCCAGCAGGTCCTCTGGGGCCAACGTCCTGACTTTC.